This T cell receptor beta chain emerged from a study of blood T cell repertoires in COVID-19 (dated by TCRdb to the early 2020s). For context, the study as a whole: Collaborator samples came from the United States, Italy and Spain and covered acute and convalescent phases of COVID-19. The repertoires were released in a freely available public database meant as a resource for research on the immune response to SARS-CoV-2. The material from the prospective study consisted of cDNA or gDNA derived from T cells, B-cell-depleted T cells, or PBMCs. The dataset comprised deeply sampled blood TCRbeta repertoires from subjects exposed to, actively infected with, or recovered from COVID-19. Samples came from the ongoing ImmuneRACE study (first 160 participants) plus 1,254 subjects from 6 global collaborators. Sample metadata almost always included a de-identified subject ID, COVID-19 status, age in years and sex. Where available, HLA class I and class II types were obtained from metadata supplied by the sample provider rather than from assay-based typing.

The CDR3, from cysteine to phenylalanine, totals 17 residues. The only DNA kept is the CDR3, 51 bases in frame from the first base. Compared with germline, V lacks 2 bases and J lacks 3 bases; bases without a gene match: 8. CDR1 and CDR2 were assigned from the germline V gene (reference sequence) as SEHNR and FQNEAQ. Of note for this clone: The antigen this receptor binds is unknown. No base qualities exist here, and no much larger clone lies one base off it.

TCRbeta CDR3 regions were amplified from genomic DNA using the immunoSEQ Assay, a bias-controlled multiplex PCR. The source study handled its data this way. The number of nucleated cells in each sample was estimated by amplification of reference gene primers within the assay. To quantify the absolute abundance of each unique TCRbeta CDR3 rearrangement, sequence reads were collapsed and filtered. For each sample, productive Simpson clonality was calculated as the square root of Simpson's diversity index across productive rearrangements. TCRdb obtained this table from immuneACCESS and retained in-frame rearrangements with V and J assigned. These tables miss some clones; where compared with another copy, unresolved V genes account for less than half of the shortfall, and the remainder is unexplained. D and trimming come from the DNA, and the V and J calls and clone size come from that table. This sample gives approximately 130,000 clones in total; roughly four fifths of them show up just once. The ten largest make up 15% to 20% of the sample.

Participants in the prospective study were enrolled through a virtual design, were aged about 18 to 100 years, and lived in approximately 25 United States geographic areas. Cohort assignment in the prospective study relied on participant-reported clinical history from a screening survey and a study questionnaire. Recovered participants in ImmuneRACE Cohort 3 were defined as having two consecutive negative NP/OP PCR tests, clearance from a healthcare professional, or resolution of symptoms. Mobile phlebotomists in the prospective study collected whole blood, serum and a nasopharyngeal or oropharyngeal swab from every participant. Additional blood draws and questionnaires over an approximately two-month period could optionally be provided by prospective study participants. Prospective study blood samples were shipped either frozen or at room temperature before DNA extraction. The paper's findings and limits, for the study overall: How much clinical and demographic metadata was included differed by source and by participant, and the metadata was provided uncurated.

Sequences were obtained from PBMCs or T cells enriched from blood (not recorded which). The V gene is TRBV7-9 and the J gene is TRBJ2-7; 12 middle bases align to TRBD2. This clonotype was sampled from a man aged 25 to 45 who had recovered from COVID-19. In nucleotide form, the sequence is TGTGCCAGCAGCTTAACCTACCAGACTAGCGGGAGCTACGAGCAGTACTTC. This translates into CASSLTYQTSGSYEQYF. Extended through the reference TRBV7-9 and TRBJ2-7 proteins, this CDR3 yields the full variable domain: DTGVSQNPRHKITKRGQNVTFRCDPISEHNRLYWYRQTLGQGPEFLTYFQNEAQLEKSRLLSDRFSAERPKGSFSTLEIQRTEQGDSAMYLCASSLTYQTSGSYEQYFGPGTRLTVT.